The 8 T cell receptor beta chains listed next were all sequenced from one sample in a study of T cell repertoires in cytomegalovirus infection. TCRdb recomputed calls from the reads with MiXCR, one row per CDR3 protein. The top ten clones hold about 6.3% of a sample with 210,000 or so distinct CDR3 sequences, approximately 7% of them seen once. Material: PBMCs. These TCRs come from a human donor in good health (CMV status not recorded). Some clones in this sample may be carry-over from other donors' samples.

This clonotype was counted many times. The rearrangement uses TRBV4-3 and TRBJ1-1, with a tentative D call TRBD1 (6 bases). This CDR3 region has 15 residues. The V and J ends lost 0 bases and 4 bases respectively, with 12 bases between them. CDR1 is LGHNA, CDR2 YSLEER, per germline. The CDR3 DNA reads TGCGCCAGCAGCCAAGAAGGTGCAGGGGTCACTGAAGCTTTCTTT. It translates to CASSQEGAGVTEAFF.

This clonotype was observed at least ten times. The rearrangement links TRBV12-3 or TRBV12-4 to TRBJ2-5; either TRBD1 or TRBD2 may fit D (5 bases each). The CDR3 runs 16 residues. Trimming stripped 2 bases from V and 0 bases from J, with 13 bases between. CDR3 nucleotide sequence: TGTGCCAGCAGTTTAAGCGGACACCAGTACCAAGAGACCCAGTACTTC. Translated: CASSLSGHQYQETQYF.

This clonotype was seen ten or more times. The chain carries TRBV6-2 or TRBV6-3 and TRBJ2-1, with 11 bases that match TRBD2. The J segment lost 7 bases and the V segment lost 7 bases, leaving 9 bases of the junction unmatched. This CDR3 comprises 15 residues. CDR1 and CDR2 from the germline V gene are MNHEY and SVGEGT. The CDR3 DNA is TGTGCCAGCACCTCCCGAAGGACTAGCGGGAATGAGCAGTTCTTC. Translation gives CASTSRRTSGNEQFF.

The chain joins TRBV29-1 to TRBJ2-7; the D is unclear. The V gene's germline CDR1 is SQVTM and CDR2 ANQGSEA. Trimming removed 4 bases from V and 0 bases from J, with 7 bases in between. The CDR3 totals 12 residues. DNA of the CDR3: TGCAGCGTTGCTGAATTCTCCTACGAGCAGTACTTC. It encodes CSVAEFSYEQYF.

In this sample, this clonotype turned up many times. V usage is TRBV7-6 and J usage is TRBJ2-7, with D possibly being TRBD2 (7 bases). CDR1 is SGHVS, CDR2 FNYEAQ, per germline. This CDR3 region has 14 residues. Trimming took 0 bases from V and 4 from J, leaving 10 bases between them. The CDR3 region has the DNA TGTGCCAGCAGCTTAGCGGGAGGGGGATACGAGCAGTACTTC. Translation gives CASSLAGGGYEQYF. Combining the CDR3 with reference TRBV7-6 and TRBJ2-7 gives the whole variable domain GAGVSQSPRYKVTKRGQDVALRCDPISGHVSLYWYRQALGQGPEFLTYFNYEAQQDKSGLPNDRFSAERPEGSISTLTIQRTEQRDSAMYRCASSLAGGGYEQYFGPGTRLTVT.

This clonotype was detected ten times or more. The CDR3 here is CASSLSPSLNEKLFF. CDR3 DNA: TGTGCCAGCAGCTTGTCTCCGTCACTGAATGAAAAACTGTTTTTT. The V call is TRBV5-6, the J call TRBJ1-4; D remains unclear. Trimming removed 1 base from V and 5 bases from J, with 12 bases in between. CDR1 and CDR2 from the germline V gene are SGHDT and YYEEEE. The CDR3 is 15 residues long. The entire variable domain, with the rest obtained from reference TRBV5-6 and TRBJ1-4, is as follows: DAGVTQSPTHLIKTRGQQVTLRCSPKSGHDTVSWYQQALGQGPQFIFQYYEEEERQRGNFPDRFSGHQFPNYSSELNVNALLLGDSALYLCASSLSPSLNEKLFFGSGTQLSVL.

This chain joins TRBV30 and TRBJ2-1; D gene uncertain. V lost 2 bases to trimming and J lost 9 bases, with 11 bases between them. CDR3 length: 12 amino acids. CDR1 and CDR2 from the germline V gene are GTSNPN and SVGIG (reference sequence). CDR3 nucleotides: TGTGCCTGGAGTTTACAGTGGGGTGAGCAGTTCTTC. Translating gives CAWSLQWGEQFF.

This sequence joins TRBV12-3 or TRBV12-4 and TRBJ1-2, with 8 bases that match TRBD1. The V gene end was trimmed by 5 bases and the J gene end by 4 bases; junction bases not matched to a gene: 3. The CDR3 extends over 13 amino acids. The CDR3 region is CASSQGAFYGYTF. CDR3 bases: TGTGCCAGCAGTCAGGGGGCCTTCTATGGCTACACCTTC.